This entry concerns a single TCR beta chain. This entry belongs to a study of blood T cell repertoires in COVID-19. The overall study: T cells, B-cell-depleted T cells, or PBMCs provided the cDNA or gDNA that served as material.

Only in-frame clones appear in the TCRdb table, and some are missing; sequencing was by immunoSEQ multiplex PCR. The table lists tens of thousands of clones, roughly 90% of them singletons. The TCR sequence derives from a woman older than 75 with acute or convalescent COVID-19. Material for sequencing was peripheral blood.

The CDR3 loop reads CASPSGAGTYEQYF. The CDR3, as DNA: TGTGCTAGTCCCTCCGGGGCGGGAACCTACGAGCAGTACTTC. The chain uses TRBV12-5 and TRBJ2-7; possibly TRBD2 for D (6 bases). V dropped 8 bases and J dropped 2 bases, with 16 bases sitting between them. CDR3 length: 14 residues. Germline lookup yields CDR1 LGHNT and CDR2 FRNRAP.